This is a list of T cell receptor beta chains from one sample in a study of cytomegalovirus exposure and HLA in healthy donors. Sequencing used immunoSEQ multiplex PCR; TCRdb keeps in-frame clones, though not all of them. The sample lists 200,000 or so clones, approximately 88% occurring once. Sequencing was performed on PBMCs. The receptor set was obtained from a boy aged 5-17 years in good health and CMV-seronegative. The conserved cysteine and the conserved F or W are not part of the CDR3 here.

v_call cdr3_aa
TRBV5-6 ASSLGTAGELF
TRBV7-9 ASSFSGTGVDGYT
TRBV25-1 ASSEWVAGITDTQY
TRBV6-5 ASSYSDSTGELF
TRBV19 ASSISGLYQH
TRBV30 AWGQKETQY
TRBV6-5 ASSYRTGNSYEQY
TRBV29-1 SVRLSEALNEKLF
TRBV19 ASSGLAGGGEQY
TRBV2 ASSAVRSYEQY
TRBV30 AWSVRGGTPEAF
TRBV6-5 ASSFSGSGNQPQH
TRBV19 ASSTWDRSDSGANVLT
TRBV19 AGSGTDYGYT
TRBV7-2 ASSPHRLAQSSYEQY
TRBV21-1 ASSQDALAGGSSSTDTQY
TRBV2 ASSSTGGSNQPQH
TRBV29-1 SVGRGVNTEAF